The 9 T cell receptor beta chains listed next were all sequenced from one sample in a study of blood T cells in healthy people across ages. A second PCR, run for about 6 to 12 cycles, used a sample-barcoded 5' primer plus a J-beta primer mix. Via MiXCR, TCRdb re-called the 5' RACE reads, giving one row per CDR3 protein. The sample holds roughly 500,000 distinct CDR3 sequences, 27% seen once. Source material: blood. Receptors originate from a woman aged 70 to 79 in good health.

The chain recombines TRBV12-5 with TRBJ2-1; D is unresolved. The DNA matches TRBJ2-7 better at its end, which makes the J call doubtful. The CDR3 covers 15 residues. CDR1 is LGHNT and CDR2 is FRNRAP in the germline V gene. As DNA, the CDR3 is TGTGCTAGTGGTTTGGTAAAGGCTTCCCCCTACGAGCAGTACTTC. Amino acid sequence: CASGLVKASPYEQYF.

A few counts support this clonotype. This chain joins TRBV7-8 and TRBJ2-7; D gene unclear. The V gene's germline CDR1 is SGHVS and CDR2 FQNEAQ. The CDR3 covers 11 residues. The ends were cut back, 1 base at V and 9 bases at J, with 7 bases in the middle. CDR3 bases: TGTGCCAGCAGCTTAGGGTGGGGGCAGTACTTC. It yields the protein CASSLGWGQYF.

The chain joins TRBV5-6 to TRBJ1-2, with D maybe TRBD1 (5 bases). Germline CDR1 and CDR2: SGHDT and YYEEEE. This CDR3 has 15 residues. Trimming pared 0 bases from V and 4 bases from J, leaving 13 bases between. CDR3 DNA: TGTGCCAGCAGCTTGGGGGCCCGGGGGGGCTATGGCTACACCTTC. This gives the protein CASSLGARGGYGYTF.

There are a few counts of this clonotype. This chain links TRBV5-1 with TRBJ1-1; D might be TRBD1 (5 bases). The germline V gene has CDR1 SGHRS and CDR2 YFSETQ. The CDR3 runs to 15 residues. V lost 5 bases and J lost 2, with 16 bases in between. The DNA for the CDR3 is TGCGCCAGCAGAGGGGAGGCGCACCAAAACACTGAAGCTTTCTTT. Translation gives CASRGEAHQNTEAFF. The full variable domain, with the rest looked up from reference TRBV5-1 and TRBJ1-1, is KAGVTQTPRYLIKTRGQQVTLSCSPISGHRSVSWYQQTPGQGLQFLFEYFSETQRNKGNFPGRFSGRQFSNSRSEMNVSTLELGDSALYLCASRGEAHQNTEAFFGQGTRLTVV.

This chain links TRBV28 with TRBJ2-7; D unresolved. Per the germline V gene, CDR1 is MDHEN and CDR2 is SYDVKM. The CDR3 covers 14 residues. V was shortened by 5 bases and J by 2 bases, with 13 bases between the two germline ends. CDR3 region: CASSPEGTTYEQYF. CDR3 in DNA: TGTGCCAGCAGTCCCGAAGGAACAACCTACGAGCAGTACTTC.

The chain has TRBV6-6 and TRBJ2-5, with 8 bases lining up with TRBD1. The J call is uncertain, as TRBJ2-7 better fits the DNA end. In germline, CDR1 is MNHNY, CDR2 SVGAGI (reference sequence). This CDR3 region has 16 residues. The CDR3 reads CASSYSGQGYTYEQYF. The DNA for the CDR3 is TGTGCCAGCAGTTACTCTGGACAGGGATACACCTACGAGCAGTACTTC.

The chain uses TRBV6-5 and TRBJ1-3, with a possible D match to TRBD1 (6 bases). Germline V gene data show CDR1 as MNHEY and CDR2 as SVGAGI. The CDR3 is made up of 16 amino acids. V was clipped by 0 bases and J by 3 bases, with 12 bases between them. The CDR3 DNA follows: TGTGCCAGCAGTTACTCCGGGGGGGCAGGTGGAAACACCATATATTTT. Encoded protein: CASSYSGGAGGNTIYF.

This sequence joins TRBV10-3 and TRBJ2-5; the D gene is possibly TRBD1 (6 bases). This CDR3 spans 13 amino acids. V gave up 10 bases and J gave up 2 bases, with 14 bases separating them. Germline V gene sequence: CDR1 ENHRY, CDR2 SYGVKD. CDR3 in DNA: TGTGCCACGAAGGGGGAAGTGCAAGAGACCCAGTACTTC. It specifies CATKGEVQETQYF.

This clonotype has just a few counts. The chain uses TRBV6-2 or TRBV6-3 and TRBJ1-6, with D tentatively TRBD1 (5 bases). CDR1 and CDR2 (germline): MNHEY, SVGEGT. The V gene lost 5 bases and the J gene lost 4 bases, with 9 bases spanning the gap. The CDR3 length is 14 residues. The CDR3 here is CASSRDSYNSPLHF. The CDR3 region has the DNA TGTGCCAGCAGTCGCGACAGTTATAATTCACCCCTCCACTTT.